The clone carrying this TCR beta chain has just a few counts. Its antigen is unidentified. Genes and germline are mouse. The missing CDR3 end, 1 residue past where the read stops, is filled in from the germline J gene. The entry originates in a study of tissue T cells after allogeneic stem cell transplantation. Findings and limits, study-wide: Tissue-detected TCR repertoire was only partly captured by blood and spleen T cells.

Time point of the sample: mouse harvest day 7 after allogeneic transplant. The graft held 10^6 splenic CD5+ T cells and 10^7 T-cell-depleted bone marrow cells. V was pared by 6 bases and J by 3 bases, with 4 bases of the junction left unmatched. CDR1 is SGHND, CDR2 FRSKSL, per germline. This CDR3 comprises 13 residues. Profiled with immunoSEQ multiplex PCR; TCRdb holds only in-frame clones, not every one. The sample has roughly 4,200 clones, about 56% seen once. The sequence was obtained from a female BALB/c mouse given C57BL/6 T cells with graft-versus-host disease after an allogeneic hematopoietic cell transplant. Sequencing was done on a sample of lymph node tissue. V and J are TRBV15 and TRBJ1-1; TRBD1 matches at 7 bases. The DNA read from the CDR3 is TGTGCCAGCAGACCGACAGGGTACACAGAAGTCTTC. Encoded protein: CASRPTGYTEVF. The CDR3 in full is CASRPTGYTEVFF.